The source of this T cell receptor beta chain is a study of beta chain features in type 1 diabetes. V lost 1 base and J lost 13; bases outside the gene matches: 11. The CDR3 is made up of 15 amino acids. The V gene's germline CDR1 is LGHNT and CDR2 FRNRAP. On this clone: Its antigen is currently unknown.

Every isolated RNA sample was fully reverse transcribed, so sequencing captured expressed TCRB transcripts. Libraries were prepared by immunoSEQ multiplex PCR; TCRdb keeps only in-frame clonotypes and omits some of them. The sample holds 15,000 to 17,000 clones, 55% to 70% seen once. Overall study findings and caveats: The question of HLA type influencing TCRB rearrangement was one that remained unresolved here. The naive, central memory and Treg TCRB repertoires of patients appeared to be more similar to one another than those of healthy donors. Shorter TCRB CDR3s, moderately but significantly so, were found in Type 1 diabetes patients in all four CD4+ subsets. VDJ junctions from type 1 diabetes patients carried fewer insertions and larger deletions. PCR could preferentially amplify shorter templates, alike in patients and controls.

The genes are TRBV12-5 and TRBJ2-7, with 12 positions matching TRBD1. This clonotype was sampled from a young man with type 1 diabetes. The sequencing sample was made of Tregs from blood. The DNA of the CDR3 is TGTGCTAGTGGTTTGGCTACTTCCGGGACAGGGGGCCGATACTTC. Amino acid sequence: CASGLATSGTGGRYF.